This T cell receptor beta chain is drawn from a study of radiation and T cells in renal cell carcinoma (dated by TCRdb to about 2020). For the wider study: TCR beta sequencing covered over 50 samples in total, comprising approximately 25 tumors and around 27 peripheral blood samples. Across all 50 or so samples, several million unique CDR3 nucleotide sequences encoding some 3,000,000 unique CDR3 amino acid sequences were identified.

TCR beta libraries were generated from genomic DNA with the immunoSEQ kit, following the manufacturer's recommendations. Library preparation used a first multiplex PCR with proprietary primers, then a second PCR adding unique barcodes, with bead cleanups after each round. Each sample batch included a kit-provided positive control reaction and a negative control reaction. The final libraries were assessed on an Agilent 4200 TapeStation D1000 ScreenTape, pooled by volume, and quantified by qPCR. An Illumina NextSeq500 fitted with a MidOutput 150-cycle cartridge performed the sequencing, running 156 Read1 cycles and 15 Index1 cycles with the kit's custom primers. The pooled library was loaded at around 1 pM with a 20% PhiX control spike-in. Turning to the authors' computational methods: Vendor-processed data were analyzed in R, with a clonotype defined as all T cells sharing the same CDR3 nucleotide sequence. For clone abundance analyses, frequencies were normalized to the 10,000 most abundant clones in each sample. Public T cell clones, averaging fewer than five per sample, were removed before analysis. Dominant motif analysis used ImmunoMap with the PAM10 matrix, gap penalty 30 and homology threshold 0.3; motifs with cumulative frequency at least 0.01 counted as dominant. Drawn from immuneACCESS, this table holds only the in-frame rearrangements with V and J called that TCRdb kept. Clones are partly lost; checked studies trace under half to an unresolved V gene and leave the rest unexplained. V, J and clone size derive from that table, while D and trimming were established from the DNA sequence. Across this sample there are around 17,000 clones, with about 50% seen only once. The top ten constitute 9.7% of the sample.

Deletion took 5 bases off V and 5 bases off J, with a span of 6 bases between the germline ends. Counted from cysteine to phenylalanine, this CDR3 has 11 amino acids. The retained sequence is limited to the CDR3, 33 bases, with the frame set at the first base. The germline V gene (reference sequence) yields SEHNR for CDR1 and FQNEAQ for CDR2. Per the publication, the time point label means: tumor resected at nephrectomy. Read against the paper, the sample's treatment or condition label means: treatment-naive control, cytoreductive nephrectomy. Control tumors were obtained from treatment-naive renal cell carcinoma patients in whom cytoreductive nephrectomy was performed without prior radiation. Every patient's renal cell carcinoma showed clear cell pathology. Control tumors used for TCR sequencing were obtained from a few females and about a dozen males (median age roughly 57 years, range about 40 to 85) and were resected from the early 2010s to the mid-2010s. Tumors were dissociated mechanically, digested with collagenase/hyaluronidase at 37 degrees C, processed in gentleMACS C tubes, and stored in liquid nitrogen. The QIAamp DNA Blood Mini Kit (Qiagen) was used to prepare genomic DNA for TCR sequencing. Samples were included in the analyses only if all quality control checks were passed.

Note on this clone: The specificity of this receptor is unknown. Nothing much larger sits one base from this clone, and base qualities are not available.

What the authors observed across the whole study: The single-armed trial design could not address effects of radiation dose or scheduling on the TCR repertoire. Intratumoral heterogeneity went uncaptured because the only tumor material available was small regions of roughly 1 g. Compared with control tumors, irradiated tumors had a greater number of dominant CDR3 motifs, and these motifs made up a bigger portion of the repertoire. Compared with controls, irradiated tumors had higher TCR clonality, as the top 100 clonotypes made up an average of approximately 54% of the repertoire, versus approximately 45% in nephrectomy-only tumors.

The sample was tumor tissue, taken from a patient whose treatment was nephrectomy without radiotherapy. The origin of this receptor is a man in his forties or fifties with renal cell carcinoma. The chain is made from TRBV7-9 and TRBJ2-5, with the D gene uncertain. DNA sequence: TGTGCCAGCAGCCAAGGGGAGACCCAGTACTTC. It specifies CASSQGETQYF.